This TCR beta chain was obtained from a study of cytomegalovirus exposure and HLA in healthy donors. A multiplex PCR was run with 60 Vbeta primers and 13 Jbeta primers. This table comes from immunoSEQ multiplex PCR, and its TCRdb copy is limited to in-frame clones, with some not included. The table lists roughly 250,000 clones, about 80% of them singletons. Whole-study findings and limits: Productive rates of about 87% or about 30% were seen for most TCR beta V segments in an earlier analysis.

Worth noting for this clone: Its target is not known.

Sequencing was performed on PBMCs. The source of this sequence is a girl aged 2-10 years in good health and CMV-seronegative.

This chain's CDR3 is CASSPDLLSSYNSPLHF. As DNA, the CDR3 is TGTGCCAGCAGTCCTGACTTGTTGAGCTCCTATAATTCACCCCTCCACTTT. This chain joins TRBV28 and TRBJ1-6; D not certain. There are 17 residues in the CDR3. Trimming cost V 5 bases and J 0 bases, with 14 bases left between them. Germline CDR1 and CDR2: MDHEN and SYDVKM.